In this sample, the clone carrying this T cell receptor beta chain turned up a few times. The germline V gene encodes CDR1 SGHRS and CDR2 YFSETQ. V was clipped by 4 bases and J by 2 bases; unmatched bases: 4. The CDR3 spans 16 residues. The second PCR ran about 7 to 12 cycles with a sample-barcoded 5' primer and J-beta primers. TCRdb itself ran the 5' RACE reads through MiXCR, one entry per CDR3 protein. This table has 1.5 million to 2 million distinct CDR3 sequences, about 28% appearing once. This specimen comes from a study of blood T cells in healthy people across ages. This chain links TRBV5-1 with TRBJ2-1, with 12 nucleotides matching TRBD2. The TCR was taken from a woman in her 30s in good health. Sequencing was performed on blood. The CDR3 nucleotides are TGCGCCAGCAGCGCTAGCGGGGGGGCCGCCTACAATGAGCAGTTCTTC. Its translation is CASSASGGAAYNEQFF.